These T cell receptor beta chains were read from a single sample in a study of blood T cells in healthy people across ages. A single record per CDR3 protein comes from TCRdb applying MiXCR to the 5' RACE reads. The table has 580,000 or so distinct CDR3 sequences, around 48% seen once. The sample comprised blood. The receptors here all came from a man aged 80 or over in good health. Each CDR3 is given with its conserved first and last residue. D genes are given only for firm matches. Clone size appears in some rows only: once, few, many, or a class for an expanded clone.

v_call	j_call	clone_size	cdr3_length	d_call	cdr3_nt	cdr3_aa
TRBV7-9	TRBJ2-5	-	17	-	TGTGCCAGCAGCTTAGAGCTTACCGGGGGGCTACAAGAGACCCAGTACTTC	CASSLELTGGLQETQYF
TRBV4-1	TRBJ1-5	-	13	-	TGCGCCAGCAGCCAAGAAATCAATCAGCCCCAGCATTTT	CASSQEINQPQHF
TRBV9	TRBJ2-4	once	15	TRBD1	TGTGCCAGCAGCGTCGACAGGGGAAGGAACCGCATTCAGTACTTC	CASSVDRGRNRIQYF
TRBV7-2	TRBJ1-4	many	17	-	TGTGCCAGCAGCTCGAGACAGGCCCGAGGGGCTAATGAAAAACTGTTTTTT	CASSSRQARGANEKLFF
TRBV20-1	TRBJ2-3	few	15	-	TGCAGTGCTGGTTCGACGGTGGGGGGCACAGATACGCAGTATTTT	CSAGSTVGGTDTQYF
TRBV7-2	TRBJ1-1	few	14	-	TGTGCCAGCAGCCCGCCCACGGGGGCCACTGAAGCTTTCTTT	CASSPPTGATEAFF
TRBV5-1	TRBJ2-1	few	16	TRBD2	TGCGCCAGCAGCTTGGCAGGACTAGCGGGAGTCGGTGAGCAGTTCTTC	CASSLAGLAGVGEQFF
TRBV7-2	TRBJ2-4	few	13	-	TGTGCCAGCAGCTTCAAACCGCGGGACATTCAGTACTTC	CASSFKPRDIQYF
TRBV4-3	TRBJ2-7	-	15	-	TGCGCCAGCAGCCTTCTCCGGCGGGGACACTACGAGCAGTACTTC	CASSLLRRGHYEQYF
TRBV9	TRBJ1-1	-	12	-	TGTGCCAGCAGCTCCAGAGCACGTGAAGCTTTCTTT	CASSSRAREAFF
TRBV6-5	TRBJ2-2	-	15	-	TGTGCCAGCAGTTACGAGAGACAACGCACCGGGGAGCTGTTTTTT	CASSYERQRTGELFF
TRBV7-9	TRBJ2-1	many	20	TRBD2	TGTGCCAGCAGCTCCCTCCTGACTAGCGGGAGTCTTGGGGCCTACAATGAGCAGTTCTTC	CASSSLLTSGSLGAYNEQFF
TRBV20-1	TRBJ2-4	-	16	TRBD1	TGCAGTGCTAGAGATCAGGGGGAATTTGGCAAAAACATTCAGTACTTC	CSARDQGEFGKNIQYF
TRBV28	TRBJ2-1	-	17	TRBD2	TGTGCCAGCAGTCCTGCCCCAAGGACTAGTCAATACAATGAGCAGTTCTTC	CASSPAPRTSQYNEQFF
TRBV7-9	TRBJ2-5	-	15	TRBD2	TGTGCCAGCAGCCAAACCCTCGGGGGGGTGCAGACCCAGTACTTC	CASSQTLGGVQTQYF
TRBV9	TRBJ2-1	-	16	-	TGTGCCAGCAGCGTCGCAGGGGCCGTCTCCTACAATGAGCAGTTCTTC	CASSVAGAVSYNEQFF
TRBV7-9	TRBJ1-1	few	15	TRBD1	TGTGCCAGCAGCTTCCAGACAGGGGCGAACACTGAAGCTTTCTTT	CASSFQTGANTEAFF
TRBV21-1	TRBJ2-4	few	18	-	TGTGCCAGCAGCATCTCCTCCGGGACACCGATTGCCAAAAACATTCAGTACTTC	CASSISSGTPIAKNIQYF
TRBV20-1	TRBJ2-3	-	14	TRBD2	TGCAGTGCTCCTTTAGCGGGGATCACAGATACGCAGTATTTT	CSAPLAGITDTQYF
TRBV7-9	TRBJ2-5	few	14	-	TGTGCCAGCAGCTTAAGAACAGCACAAGAGACCCAGTACTTC	CASSLRTAQETQYF
TRBV28	TRBJ2-7	few	13	-	TGTGCCAGCAGCAGCGACAGGTACTACGAGCAGTACTTC	CASSSDRYYEQYF
TRBV6-5	TRBJ2-5	many	15	TRBD1	TGTGCCAGCAGTTTTGACAGGGGGGGCCCGGAGACCCAGTACTTC	CASSFDRGGPETQYF
TRBV5-1	TRBJ1-6	few	15	-	TGCGCCAGCAGCGCGAGGGGAGATTGGGATTCACCCCTCCACTTT	CASSARGDWDSPLHF
TRBV6-1	TRBJ2-1	-	15	TRBD2	TGTGCCAGCAGAGAAGGACTAGCGGTGTACAATGAGCAGTTCTTC	CASREGLAVYNEQFF
TRBV3-1	TRBJ2-1	-	14	TRBD2	TGTGCCAGCGGAGGGACTAGCGGGGTCAATGAGCAGTTCTTC	CASGGTSGVNEQFF
TRBV3-1	TRBJ2-7	few	14	TRBD1	TGTGCCAGCAGCCGACAGGGGGAGTCCTACGAGCAGTACTTC	CASSRQGESYEQYF